In its sample, the clone carrying this T cell receptor (beta chain) was seen many times. As yet, its antigen is unknown. V gave up 5 bases and J gave up 5 bases; unmatched junction bases: 19. This CDR3 is 18 amino acids long. The germline V gene has CDR1 LNHDA and CDR2 SQIVND (reference sequence). This entry is derived from a study of T cells after posttransplantation cyclophosphamide. Measured with immunoSEQ multiplex PCR; TCRdb has only the in-frame clones, and not every one. The sample is made up of approximately 39,000 clones, none counted only once. Findings and caveats of the study: After PTCy, TRB diversity resembled that of CNI/methotrexate controls. Blood and skin or GI T cell repertoires showed limited TRB overlap. Donor-recipient repertoire similarity was low at 1-2 months, rising over year one.

On the day of bone marrow donation, the related graft donor provided peripheral blood. The chain employs TRBV19 and TRBJ2-7; 9 bases match TRBD1. The TCR sequence derives from a girl aged 5-17 years in good health, CMV-negative, and a related stem cell transplant donor. The specimen sequenced was PBMCs. The CDR3 DNA sequence: TGTGCCAGTAGTCATACACCTCCGGGACAGGGACTTTTTGACGAGCAGTACTTC. As protein: CASSHTPPGQGLFDEQYF. Variable domain in full (rest from reference TRBV19 and TRBJ2-7): DGGITQSPKYLFRKEGQNVTLSCEQNLNHDAMYWYRQDPGQGLRLIYYSQIVNDFQKGDIAEGYSVSREKKESFPLTVTSAQKNPTAFYLCASSHTPPGQGLFDEQYFGPGTRLTVT.